The rows below give T cell receptor beta chains drawn from one sample of a study of vaccination and CD4 T cells after COVID-19. MiXCR was run by TCRdb on the PCR reads, yielding one entry per CDR3 protein. The table records roughly 22,000 distinct CDR3 sequences, around two thirds of them present only once. Antigens of these TCRs are unknown. Material for sequencing was CD4+ T cells from blood, cultured in vitro. The source of these receptors is a human donor who had recovered from COVID-19. The CDR3 runs from the conserved cysteine through the conserved F or W. The D gene is left open where the match is weak. A clone size is listed for some rows: how often the clone was seen (once, few, many), or a class if it is expanded.

j_call cdr3_length d_call clone_size v_call cdr3_nt cdr3_aa
TRBJ1-6 14 . . TRBV6-1 TGTGCCAGCAACGGACAGCTTTATAATTCACCCCTCCACTTT CASNGQLYNSPLHF
TRBJ2-1 17 TRBD2 few TRBV7-2 TGTGCCAGCAGCGTAAGCCCCAGCGGGAGGGCCTACAATGAGCAGTTCTTC CASSVSPSGRAYNEQFF
TRBJ1-5 13 . few TRBV19 TGTGCCAGTAGTATTGGGGGGGCTCAGCCCCAGCATTTT CASSIGGAQPQHF
TRBJ2-1 17 TRBD2 . TRBV7-2 TGTGCCAGCAGCTTAGAAGCGGGAGTGATGGCCTACAATGAGCAGTTCTTC CASSLEAGVMAYNEQFF
TRBJ1-2 12 . . TRBV20-1 TGCAGTGCTGACGAGACTATCTATGGCTACACCTTC CSADETIYGYTF
TRBJ2-3 15 . . TRBV20-1 TGCAGTGCTAGAGATCCTTCGGGAGTAACAGATACGCAGTATTTT CSARDPSGVTDTQYF
TRBJ2-7 14 TRBD1 . TRBV28 TGTGCCAGCAGCCCGACAGGGATCTCCTACGAGCAGTACTTC CASSPTGISYEQYF
TRBJ2-5 11 . . TRBV6-2/TRBV6-3 TGTGCCAGCAATGATTGGCAGACCCAGTACTTC CASNDWQTQYF
TRBJ2-1 18 . . TRBV27 TGTGCCAGCAGCCTTTATGGGGGGTCCCCGGCAGGCTACAATGAGCAGTTCTTC CASSLYGGSPAGYNEQFF
TRBJ1-1 17 . . TRBV7-2 TGTGCCAGCAGCTTACAGGACAGACCCACGCTGAACACTGAAGCTTTCTTT CASSLQDRPTLNTEAFF
TRBJ2-5 14 . few TRBV24-1 TGTGCCACCAGTGATTCGGGCGTTCAAGAGACCCAGTACTTC CATSDSGVQETQYF
TRBJ2-1 14 . . TRBV7-9 TGTGCCAGCAGCTTAGTGAGGGGACGCGGTGAGCAGTTCTTC CASSLVRGRGEQFF
TRBJ2-7 14 TRBD2 . TRBV20-1 TGCAGTAGGGGGGTAGCGGGAGGCTCCTACGAGCAGTACTTC CSRGVAGGSYEQYF
TRBJ1-2 13 TRBD1 . TRBV19 TGTGCCAGTAGAGGGGGCAGGAACTATGGCTACACCTTC CASRGGRNYGYTF
TRBJ1-5 14 TRBD1 once TRBV20-1 TGCAGTGCTGGGACAGGGTTCAGCAATCAGCCCCAGCATTTT CSAGTGFSNQPQHF
TRBJ2-2 15 TRBD1 . TRBV9 TGTGCCAGCAGCGGGGGGACAGTTCTGACCGGGGAGCTGTTTTTT CASSGGTVLTGELFF
TRBJ2-5 13 . . TRBV7-2 TGTGCCAGCAGCTTAGGGGGTCGGGAGACCCAGTACTTC CASSLGGRETQYF
TRBJ2-3 16 TRBD1 . TRBV24-1 TGTGCCACCAGTCCTAGGGACAGGGGGGGCGCAGATACGCAGTATTTT CATSPRDRGGADTQYF
TRBJ2-1 18 TRBD2 once TRBV6-5 TGTGCCAGCAGTTATAAAGCGGGAGGGCCTAGCTCCTACAATGAGCAGTTCTTC CASSYKAGGPSSYNEQFF
TRBJ2-7 9 . once TRBV6-2/TRBV6-3 TGTGCCACAGTCTACGAGCAGTACTTC CATVYEQYF
TRBJ2-7 14 . . TRBV7-6 TGTGCCAGCAGCCCCCAGGGTGGGATCTACGAGCAGTACTTC CASSPQGGIYEQYF
TRBJ1-4 15 TRBD1 . TRBV7-9 TGTGCCAGCCCGGACAGGGAGAACGGTAATGAAAAACTGTTTTTT CASPDRENGNEKLFF
TRBJ1-2 17 . few TRBV27 TGTGCCAGCAGTTTTATATCGAACCGCCCGGCTAACTATGGCTACACCTTC CASSFISNRPANYGYTF
TRBJ2-6 15 . few TRBV27 TGTGCCAGCAGTGGGGGTCCCTCTGGGGCCAACGTCCTGACTTTC CASSGGPSGANVLTF
TRBJ1-5 14 . few TRBV20-1 TGCAGTGCTAGGAAGTCAGGGTGGAATCAGCCCCAGCATTTT CSARKSGWNQPQHF
TRBJ1-5 15 . . TRBV19 TGTGCCAGTACCGCAATGGAAGGGAGCAATCAGCCCCAGCATTTT CASTAMEGSNQPQHF
TRBJ2-2 17 TRBD2 few TRBV20-1 TGCAGTGCTAGAGAGACTAGCGGGACCGCGAACACCGGGGAGCTGTTTTTT CSARETSGTANTGELFF
TRBJ1-5 18 TRBD1 . TRBV7-9 TGTGCCAGCAGCTTAGGTTTGGGCAGGGGGCTCGGCAATCAGCCCCAGCATTTT CASSLGLGRGLGNQPQHF
TRBJ2-7 15 TRBD2 . TRBV7-2 TGTGCCAGCAGCTTATTGGCGGGAGGGCGGGACGAGCAGTACTTC CASSLLAGGRDEQYF
TRBJ1-6 16 TRBD1 . TRBV6-1 TGTGCCAGCAGTGAAGCCGTGGACAGGGGAAATTCACCCCTCCACTTT CASSEAVDRGNSPLHF
TRBJ2-2 15 . . TRBV30 TGTGCCTGGAGTGTACTGGCTGGGGTTGGCGGGGAGCTGTTTTTT CAWSVLAGVGGELFF
TRBJ2-3 17 . . TRBV27 TGTGCCAGCAGTTTTGGGGTCGGGCGGAAGATGGTAGATACGCAGTATTTT CASSFGVGRKMVDTQYF
TRBJ1-2 13 . . TRBV6-2/TRBV6-3 TGTGCCACCCAAAGGACATCTAACTATGGCTACACCTTC CATQRTSNYGYTF
TRBJ2-7 14 . . TRBV5-4 TGTGCCAGCAGCTTGAGAGCTACGCGGTACGAGCAGTACTTC CASSLRATRYEQYF
TRBJ1-1 17 TRBD1 . TRBV7-2 TGTGCCAGCAGCCCCTTCCCCCGACAGGGACTAGTCACTGAAGCTTTCTTT CASSPFPRQGLVTEAFF
TRBJ2-5 13 . . TRBV18 TGTGCCAGCTCACCAAACACACAAGAGACCCAGTACTTC CASSPNTQETQYF
TRBJ2-7 14 TRBD2 . TRBV10-2 TGCGCCAGCAGCCGGGGACTAGCGCTCGACGAGCAGTACTTC CASSRGLALDEQYF